This TCR beta chain stems from a study of blood T cell repertoires in COVID-19. This CDR3 contains 18 residues. The V and J ends lost 4 bases and 3 bases, in that order; junction bases with no gene match: 12. Germline V gene lookup returns CDR1 SGHNT and CDR2 YYREEE (reference sequence). Generated by immunoSEQ multiplex PCR, the TCRdb table keeps only in-frame clones and is missing some. The data hold under 200,000 clones, with roughly 80% observed a single time. This TCR was sampled from a middle-aged man who had recovered from COVID-19. The rearrangement joins TRBV5-4 to TRBJ2-7, with 14 nucleotides matching TRBD2. Sequences were obtained from PBMCs or T cells enriched from blood (not recorded which). CDR3 residues: CASSPEGTSGRAFYEQYF. The CDR3 DNA is TGTGCCAGCAGCCCGGAAGGGACTAGCGGGAGAGCATTCTACGAGCAGTACTTC.